This is a list of T cell receptor beta chains from one sample in a study of identical twins. TCRdb reprocessed the 5' RACE reads with MiXCR, giving one entry per CDR3 protein. The sample carries around 1.7 million distinct CDR3 sequences, more than 30% recorded once. Input material: cord blood. The receptors here all came from a newborn girl in good health. Both conserved end residues are part of each CDR3. D genes are given only for firm matches. Clone size is shown for a subset of rows, as once, few, many or a class of expanded clone.

DNA: TGTGCCAGTACTTCAGGGACAGGGGACTATGGCTACACCTTC; CDR3: CASTSGTGDYGYTF; length: 14; V: TRBV19; D: TRBD1; J: TRBJ1-2; size: few
DNA: TGCAGTGCTAGACCAGCAGGGAGGAGATATGGCTACACCTTC; CDR3: CSARPAGRRYGYTF; length: 14; V: TRBV20-1; D: NA; J: TRBJ1-2; size: NA
DNA: TGCAGCGTTCACCTCACAGATACGCAGTATTTT; CDR3: CSVHLTDTQYF; length: 11; V: TRBV29-1; D: NA; J: TRBJ2-3; size: many
DNA: TGTGCCAGCAGCCAAGAACTACGCACAGATACGCAGTATTTT; CDR3: CASSQELRTDTQYF; length: 14; V: TRBV3-1; D: NA; J: TRBJ2-3; size: few
DNA: TGCAGTGCTACTCCCGACATCAATCAGCCCCAGCATTTT; CDR3: CSATPDINQPQHF; length: 13; V: TRBV20-1; D: NA; J: TRBJ1-5; size: NA
DNA: TGTGCCAGCAAACGAAACAGGGGACATACTGAAGCTTTCTTT; CDR3: CASKRNRGHTEAFF; length: 14; V: TRBV12-3/TRBV12-4; D: TRBD1; J: TRBJ1-1; size: NA
DNA: TGTGCCAGCAGGGTCCGACAGGGTACCTACGAGCAGTACTTC; CDR3: CASRVRQGTYEQYF; length: 14; V: TRBV28; D: TRBD1; J: TRBJ2-7; size: NA
DNA: TGTGCCAGCAGCCAGGACAGCGTTAATGAAAAACTGTTTTTT; CDR3: CASSQDSVNEKLFF; length: 14; V: TRBV14; D: NA; J: TRBJ1-4; size: NA
DNA: TGTGCCAGCAGTGGGGAGGGGAGCTCCTACAATGAGCAGTTCTTC; CDR3: CASSGEGSSYNEQFF; length: 15; V: TRBV2; D: TRBD2; J: TRBJ2-1; size: NA
DNA: TGTGCCAGCACCTCAGGACTTGACAATGAGCGGTTCTTC; CDR3: CASTSGLDNERFF; length: 13; V: TRBV5-4; D: NA; J: TRBJ2-1; size: NA
DNA: TGTGCCAGCAGCTCCCTTGTTGGCTACACCTTC; CDR3: CASSSLVGYTF; length: 11; V: TRBV3-1; D: NA; J: TRBJ1-2; size: NA
DNA: TGTGCCAGCAGCGTCCCAGGGACCCAGTACTTC; CDR3: CASSVPGTQYF; length: 11; V: TRBV2; D: NA; J: TRBJ2-5; size: few
DNA: TGTGCCGTCCGGGCCCAAAGGTGGGGTGGCTACACCTTC; CDR3: CAVRAQRWGGYTF; length: 13; V: TRBV10-3; D: NA; J: TRBJ1-2; size: few
DNA: TGCGCCAGCAGGTCTGACAGGGCCCCAGATACGCAGTATTTT; CDR3: CASRSDRAPDTQYF; length: 14; V: TRBV5-1; D: TRBD1; J: TRBJ2-3; size: many
DNA: TGTGCCAGCAGTAAGTTCATGAACACTGAAGCTTTCTTT; CDR3: CASSKFMNTEAFF; length: 13; V: TRBV6-2/TRBV6-3; D: NA; J: TRBJ1-1; size: few
DNA: TGTGCCAGCAGCGAGGACCCGGACCTATATAACAATCAGCCCCAGCATTTT; CDR3: CASSEDPDLYNNQPQHF; length: 17; V: TRBV2; D: NA; J: TRBJ1-5; size: NA
DNA: TGCAGTGCTAGAGTCGGACCATCTCCCGGGGAGCTGTTTTTT; CDR3: CSARVGPSPGELFF; length: 14; V: TRBV20-1; D: NA; J: TRBJ2-2; size: once
DNA: TGCGCCAGCAGCCCTAAGCAGGGGGCCGGTCAGCCCCAGCATTTT; CDR3: CASSPKQGAGQPQHF; length: 15; V: TRBV4-1; D: TRBD1; J: TRBJ1-5; size: NA
DNA: TGCAGTGCTAGAGATAGTGTCTTTAGTTCTAGCGGGGGCCCAAGCTCCTACAATGAGCAGTTCTTC; CDR3: CSARDSVFSSSGGPSSYNEQFF; length: 22; V: TRBV20-1; D: TRBD2; J: TRBJ2-1; size: NA
DNA: TGTGCCAGCAGTGAGACACCGGGACAGACATCCCAAGAGACCCAGTACTTC; CDR3: CASSETPGQTSQETQYF; length: 17; V: TRBV2; D: TRBD1; J: TRBJ2-5; size: NA
DNA: TGTGCCAGCAGTTTAGGGACTTCCCAGTACTTC; CDR3: CASSLGTSQYF; length: 11; V: TRBV12-3/TRBV12-4; D: NA; J: TRBJ2-5; size: many
DNA: TGTGCCAGCAGCGCCAATACAGGGCAGCCCCAGCATTTT; CDR3: CASSANTGQPQHF; length: 13; V: TRBV9; D: NA; J: TRBJ1-5; size: few